This is a list of T cell receptor beta chains from one sample in a study of CD8 T cells in ankylosing spondylitis. TCRdb independently ran MiXCR on the 5' RACE reads; one entry per CDR3 protein. In the table there are approximately 200,000 distinct CDR3 sequences, about an eighth of which are singletons. The source material was blood, either unsorted or a sorted T cell fraction (not recorded which). The receptors stem from a female donor with ankylosing spondylitis or in good health (not recorded which). Both conserved end residues are part of each CDR3. D genes are given only for firm matches. A row's size may be missing; if present it is once, few, many or a size class.

V gene	clone size	D gene	J gene	CDR3 protein	CDR3 DNA
TRBV7-2	NA	NA	TRBJ2-2	CASSPLTGELFF	TGTGCCAGCAGCCCTTTAACCGGGGAGCTGTTTTTT
TRBV24-1	many	NA	TRBJ2-1	CATSDFQGYNEQFF	TGTGCCACCAGTGATTTTCAGGGATACAATGAGCAGTTCTTC
TRBV12-3/TRBV12-4	NA	NA	TRBJ2-1	CASSRGYNEQFF	TGTGCCAGCAGTCGGGGGTACAATGAGCAGTTCTTC
TRBV7-2	NA	NA	TRBJ2-1	CASSSDWRRLSEQFF	TGTGCCAGCAGCAGTGACTGGAGACGTCTTTCTGAGCAGTTCTTC
TRBV5-1	many	NA	TRBJ1-2	CASSLEADDYGYTF	TGCGCCAGCAGCTTGGAGGCGGACGACTATGGCTACACCTTC
TRBV7-9	NA	NA	TRBJ2-7	CASSLAHGGFYEQYF	TGTGCCAGCAGCTTAGCGCACGGGGGCTTTTACGAGCAGTACTTC
TRBV10-3	many	NA	TRBJ2-1	CAIRRDNEQFF	TGTGCCATTCGGCGGGACAATGAGCAGTTCTTC
TRBV5-1	many	NA	TRBJ2-1	CASSLVQNEQFF	TGCGCCAGCAGCTTGGTACAGAATGAGCAGTTCTTC
TRBV7-2	NA	TRBD1	TRBJ2-7	CASSSFGQGTYEQYF	TGTGCCAGCAGCTCATTCGGACAGGGGACCTACGAGCAGTACTTC
TRBV7-2	NA	NA	TRBJ1-5	CASSRLTGRNQPQHF	TGTGCCAGCAGTCGTCTGACAGGTCGCAATCAGCCCCAGCATTTT
TRBV7-3	NA	NA	TRBJ2-1	CASSLQVSYNEQFF	TGTGCCAGCAGCCTACAGGTCTCCTACAATGAGCAGTTCTTC
TRBV24-1	NA	TRBD2	TRBJ2-2	CATSDYSAGVVPGELFF	TGTGCCACCAGTGATTACTCGGCGGGAGTAGTTCCCGGGGAGCTGTTTTTT
TRBV19	few	NA	TRBJ1-6	CASSHGPESSPLHF	TGTGCCAGTAGCCACGGCCCCGAAAGCTCACCCCTCCACTTT
TRBV7-2	many	NA	TRBJ1-1	CASSLRGAEGGSTEAFF	TGTGCCAGCAGCTTAAGGGGAGCGGAGGGCGGGAGCACTGAAGCTTTCTTT
TRBV6-2/TRBV6-3	many	NA	TRBJ2-3	CASTDSTDTQYF	TGTGCCAGCACCGACTCCACAGATACGCAGTATTTT
TRBV27	many	NA	TRBJ1-1	CASRTGFGTEAFF	TGTGCCAGCCGAACGGGATTTGGCACTGAAGCTTTCTTT
TRBV5-1	NA	NA	TRBJ2-7	CASRDSSTSYEQYF	TGCGCCAGCAGGGACAGCTCTACATCCTACGAGCAGTACTTC
TRBV20-1	many	TRBD1	TRBJ2-7	CSPILGQGSYEQYF	TGCAGTCCCATATTGGGACAGGGCTCCTACGAGCAGTACTTC
TRBV5-7	few	NA	TRBJ1-3	CASSSRHCSGNTIYF	TGTGCCAGCAGCTCCAGACACTGCTCTGGAAACACCATATATTTT
TRBV11-3	few	TRBD2	TRBJ2-2	CASSSRAGGLGELFF	TGTGCCAGCAGCTCGCGAGCGGGAGGGCTTGGGGAGCTGTTTTTT
TRBV20-1	many	NA	TRBJ1-2	CSAGPRSYGYTF	TGCAGTGCTGGCCCTCGTAGCTATGGCTACACCTTC
TRBV6-2/TRBV6-3	many	NA	TRBJ2-7	CASSLFYEQYF	TGTGCCAGCAGCCTTTTCTACGAGCAGTACTTC
TRBV27	once	NA	TRBJ2-6	CASNFGSGANVLTF	TGTGCCAGCAACTTCGGATCTGGGGCCAACGTCCTGACTTTC
TRBV20-1	many	NA	TRBJ1-5	CSARVQGNQPQHF	TGCAGTGCTAGAGTGCAAGGCAATCAGCCCCAGCATTTT
TRBV5-1	few	NA	TRBJ2-1	CASSLGGAGDKDEQFF	TGCGCCAGCAGCTTGGGGGGGGCAGGGGATAAAGATGAGCAGTTCTTC
TRBV10-2	many	NA	TRBJ2-3	CASSSGADTQYF	TGCGCCAGCAGTTCCGGCGCGGATACGCAGTATTTT
TRBV6-4	many	NA	TRBJ2-7	CASSEWTGSNYEQYF	TGTGCCAGCAGTGAATGGACCGGGAGTAACTACGAGCAGTACTTC
TRBV3-1	NA	NA	TRBJ2-2	CASSRESVTGELFF	TGTGCCAGCAGCCGGGAGTCGGTCACCGGGGAGCTGTTTTTT
TRBV20-1	many	NA	TRBJ1-4	CSANTGEKLFF	TGCAGTGCTAACACGGGGGAAAAACTGTTTTTT
TRBV5-1	many	NA	TRBJ1-2	CASSTQGFNYGYTF	TGCGCCAGCAGCACACAGGGTTTTAACTATGGCTACACCTTC
TRBV27	many	NA	TRBJ2-5	CASSFGLQETQYF	TGTGCCAGCAGTTTCGGGCTCCAAGAGACCCAGTACTTC
TRBV5-1	NA	NA	TRBJ1-1	CASSLGQASSTEAFF	TGCGCCAGCAGCTTGGGACAGGCCTCGAGCACTGAAGCTTTCTTT
TRBV5-6	many	NA	TRBJ2-2	CASSPANTGELFF	TGTGCCAGCAGCCCGGCGAACACCGGGGAGCTGTTTTTT
TRBV20-1	NA	NA	TRBJ2-7	CSIGGWSSRGPGEQYF	TGCAGTATCGGTGGCTGGTCCTCGCGGGGCCCTGGGGAGCAGTACTTC
TRBV4-1	few	TRBD2	TRBJ2-2	CASSQDFSGRANTGELFF	TGCGCCAGCAGCCAAGATTTTAGCGGGAGGGCTAACACCGGGGAGCTGTTTTTT
TRBV7-2	few	NA	TRBJ2-1	CASSLGSAQQFF	TGTGCCAGCAGCTTAGGTAGCGCCCAGCAGTTCTTC
TRBV10-3	many	NA	TRBJ1-1	CAISDSPGGTEAFF	TGTGCCATCAGTGACTCCCCGGGGGGCACTGAAGCTTTCTTT
TRBV14	NA	TRBD1	TRBJ2-1	CASSQRRQGNNNEQFF	TGTGCCAGCAGCCAAAGAAGACAGGGTAACAACAATGAGCAGTTCTTC
TRBV7-2	many	TRBD2	TRBJ2-7	CASSLTGRDEQYF	TGTGCCAGCAGCTTAACCGGGAGGGACGAGCAGTACTTC
TRBV7-2	many	NA	TRBJ2-1	CASSLGLINEQFF	TGTGCCAGCAGCTTAGGGCTGATCAATGAGCAGTTCTTC
TRBV12-3/TRBV12-4	many	TRBD2	TRBJ2-1	CASNPGGLSNEQFF	TGTGCCAGCAACCCGGGAGGTCTAAGTAATGAGCAGTTCTTC
TRBV20-1	many	TRBD2	TRBJ2-1	CSASAGGAYNEQFF	TGCAGTGCTAGTGCGGGGGGCGCCTACAATGAGCAGTTCTTC
TRBV29-1	many	NA	TRBJ2-5	CSVVPMGETQYF	TGCAGCGTTGTACCGATGGGCGAGACCCAGTACTTC
TRBV12-3/TRBV12-4	few	NA	TRBJ1-2	CATSLTYGYTF	TGTGCCACCTCCCTAACGTATGGCTACACCTTC
TRBV4-2	many	TRBD2	TRBJ2-7	CASSPTSGGDYEQYF	TGTGCCAGCAGCCCTACTAGCGGGGGTGATTACGAGCAGTACTTC
TRBV9	many	TRBD1	TRBJ1-2	CASSAWGQSYYGYTF	TGTGCCAGCAGCGCCTGGGGACAGAGCTACTATGGCTACACCTTC
TRBV6-5	NA	TRBD2	TRBJ2-7	CVSSYSTSGGPYEQYF	TGTGTCAGCAGTTACTCGACTAGCGGGGGCCCCTACGAGCAGTACTTC
TRBV11-2	NA	TRBD1	TRBJ1-5	CASSLGRGQGQPQHF	TGTGCCAGCAGCCTAGGGAGGGGACAGGGTCAGCCCCAGCATTTT
TRBV6-1	few	NA	TRBJ1-4	CASRRSASEKLFF	TGTGCCAGCAGACGGAGCGCAAGTGAAAAACTGTTTTTT
TRBV7-8	many	TRBD1	TRBJ1-1	CASSLVGTGAFF	TGTGCCAGCAGCTTAGTGGGGACAGGAGCTTTCTTT
TRBV6-1	many	NA	TRBJ2-3	CASSTAPGPRADTQYF	TGTGCCAGCAGTACAGCGCCCGGGCCCCGAGCAGATACGCAGTATTTT
TRBV18	few	TRBD1	TRBJ1-1	CASSPPEDRGAAFF	TGTGCCAGCTCACCCCCCGAGGACAGGGGCGCAGCTTTCTTT
TRBV6-2/TRBV6-3	few	NA	TRBJ2-7	CASSYVPSGMVEQYF	TGTGCCAGCAGTTACGTACCTAGTGGTATGGTCGAGCAGTACTTC
TRBV6-2/TRBV6-3	many	NA	TRBJ2-1	CASSGVLWKDEQFF	TGTGCCAGCAGCGGGGTCCTCTGGAAGGATGAGCAGTTCTTC
TRBV11-3	many	NA	TRBJ1-1	CASSYSRRTEAFF	TGTGCCAGCAGCTACTCAAGGAGGACTGAAGCTTTCTTT
TRBV7-9	NA	NA	TRBJ2-2	CASSAEARGELFF	TGTGCCAGCAGCGCAGAAGCTCGGGGGGAGCTGTTTTTT
TRBV5-1	NA	TRBD1	TRBJ2-7	CASSADRSSYEQYF	TGCGCCAGCAGCGCGGACAGGAGCTCCTACGAGCAGTACTTC
TRBV7-2	few	TRBD1	TRBJ1-2	CASSLGQHYGYTF	TGTGCCAGCAGCCTGGGACAGCACTATGGCTACACCTTC
TRBV11-2	NA	TRBD2	TRBJ2-1	CASSSSAGGGNEQFF	TGTGCCAGCAGCTCCTCAGCGGGAGGCGGGAATGAGCAGTTCTTC